These T cell receptor beta chains were read from a single sample in a study of T cell responses to AZD1222 COVID-19 vaccine. Repertoires were generated with immunoSEQ multiplex PCR, while TCRdb's copy carries only in-frame clones and drops some. Among over 110,000 clones listed, 92% were seen once. Sequencing was performed on peripheral blood, taken 28 days after the second AZD1222 dose. The source of these receptors is an adult who received the AZD1222 COVID-19 vaccine. The CDR3 runs from the conserved cysteine through the conserved F or W. The D gene is left open where the match is weak. Clone size is not always given. Where it is, it says once, few, many or a class for expanded clones.

V	J	D	size	CDR3	DNA
TRBV24-1	TRBJ1-4	-	-	CATSGGDNEKLFF	TGTGCCACCAGTGGGGGGGATAATGAAAAACTGTTTTTT
TRBV10-3	TRBJ2-1	-	-	CAIRGQTGSSYNEQFF	TGTGCCATCAGAGGCCAGACTGGGAGCTCCTACAATGAGCAGTTCTTC
TRBV19	TRBJ1-2	TRBD1	-	CASRTRDRAWGRYGYTF	TGTGCCAGTAGAACCCGAGACAGGGCCTGGGGGAGATATGGCTACACCTTC
TRBV19	TRBJ1-4	-	-	CASSIGQGGEKLFF	TGTGCCAGTAGTATAGGGCAGGGCGGTGAAAAACTGTTTTTT
TRBV7-9	TRBJ1-4	-	-	CASSPPVGHSSHEKLFF	TGTGCCAGCAGCCCGCCTGTGGGCCACTCCTCCCATGAAAAACTGTTTTTT
TRBV28	TRBJ2-5	-	-	CASNPRGSVGTQYF	TGTGCCAGCAACCCACGGGGCTCGGTGGGGACCCAGTACTTC
TRBV30	TRBJ1-1	-	once	CAWSVPPPRGAFF	TGTGCCTGGAGTGTACCCCCACCCCGCGGAGCTTTCTTT
TRBV27	TRBJ1-1	-	once	CASCRLRGTALNTEAFF	TGTGCCAGCTGCCGTTTGAGAGGGACGGCCTTGAACACTGAAGCTTTCTTT
TRBV5-8	TRBJ1-2	-	-	CASPHGPPWGYGYTF	TGTGCCAGCCCCCATGGGCCTCCCTGGGGCTATGGCTACACCTTC
TRBV12-3/TRBV12-4	TRBJ1-1	-	-	CASRGGNTEAFF	TGTGCCAGCCGGGGGGGGAACACTGAAGCTTTCTTT
TRBV9	TRBJ2-1	-	-	CASSLPGVNEQFF	TGTGCCAGCAGCCTCCCCGGCGTCAATGAGCAGTTCTTC
TRBV10-2	TRBJ1-1	-	-	CASSEADTAMNTEAFF	TGCGCCAGCAGTGAGGCCGACACGGCCATGAACACTGAAGCTTTCTTT
TRBV19	TRBJ2-7	-	-	CASSSTEGPRDEQYF	TGTGCCAGTAGCTCTACCGAGGGGCCGCGGGACGAGCAGTACTTC
TRBV14	TRBJ1-6	-	-	CASSQVLNSPLHF	TGTGCCAGCAGCCAAGTACTTAATTCACCCCTCCACTTT
TRBV3-1/TRBV3-2	TRBJ2-7	-	-	CASSQDWGRPSYEQYF	TGTGCCAGCAGCCAAGATTGGGGACGGCCCTCCTACGAGCAGTACTTC
TRBV5-1	TRBJ1-2	-	-	CASSQQESVRYGYTF	TGCGCCAGCAGTCAGCAGGAGTCGGTGCGCTATGGCTACACCTTC
TRBV5-5	TRBJ2-3	-	-	CASRSALFAPDTQYF	TGTGCCAGCAGGTCGGCGTTATTTGCCCCAGATACGCAGTATTTT
TRBV3-1/TRBV3-2	TRBJ1-2	TRBD1	-	CASSLKLQGIGYTF	TGTGCCAGCAGCCTCAAGTTACAGGGGATCGGCTACACCTTC
TRBV6-5	TRBJ1-4	-	-	CASSPTPTNEKLFF	TGTGCCAGCAGCCCCACTCCAACTAATGAAAAACTGTTTTTT
TRBV29-1	TRBJ2-7	TRBD1	-	CSSGQGPYHRVCEQYF	TGCAGCTCGGGACAGGGTCCATATCATCGAGTCTGCGAGCAGTACTTC
TRBV7-6	TRBJ2-7	-	-	CASSLVGGKQYF	TGTGCCAGCAGCTTAGTCGGGGGCAAGCAGTACTTC
TRBV28	TRBJ1-4	TRBD1	-	CATFDRGDEKLFF	TGTGCCACCTTTGACAGGGGCGATGAAAAACTGTTTTTT
TRBV30	TRBJ2-3	-	once	CAWSAGVVTDTQYF	TGTGCCTGGAGTGCAGGGGTAGTAACAGATACGCAGTATTTT
TRBV18	TRBJ1-2	-	few	CASFSIYGGYTF	TGTGCCAGCTTCAGCATCTACGGGGGCTACACCTTC
TRBV15	TRBJ1-6	TRBD1	-	CATSEGQPENSPLHF	TGTGCCACCAGCGAGGGACAGCCAGAAAATTCACCCCTCCACTTT
TRBV2	TRBJ1-1	-	-	CASTLGTFYVNTEAFF	TGTGCCAGCACTTTAGGGACATTCTATGTGAACACTGAAGCTTTCTTT
TRBV18	TRBJ1-2	-	-	CASSLSFRESYGYTF	TGTGCCAGCTCACTCAGTTTCAGGGAATCCTATGGCTACACCTTC
TRBV2	TRBJ1-5	-	-	CASSGGAGSQPQHF	TGTGCCAGCAGTGGGGGGGCGGGTAGTCAGCCCCAGCATTTT
TRBV6-2/TRBV6-3	TRBJ1-1	-	once	CASSHRDGRMGFF	TGTGCCAGCAGCCACCGGGACGGCAGAATGGGTTTCTTT
TRBV29-1	TRBJ2-7	TRBD2	once	CSVVGLADYEQYF	TGCAGCGTTGTAGGTCTAGCGGACTACGAGCAGTACTTC
TRBV4-1	TRBJ2-7	TRBD2	-	CASSQGLAGLTYEQYF	TGCGCCAGCAGCCAAGGCCTAGCGGGCCTAACCTACGAGCAGTACTTC
TRBV7-8	TRBJ1-2	-	-	CASSLERTGYGYTF	TGTGCCAGCAGCTTAGAGAGGACGGGCTATGGCTACACCTTC
TRBV19	TRBJ2-1	TRBD1	-	CASSTYSGTVGNEQFF	TGTGCCAGTAGTACCTACTCCGGGACAGTGGGAAATGAGCAGTTCTTC
TRBV7-3	TRBJ1-6	-	-	CASSSVANSPLHF	TGTGCCAGCAGCTCAGTCGCTAATTCACCCCTCCACTTT
TRBV3-1/TRBV3-2	TRBJ2-3	-	-	CASSPWVTRDTQYF	TGTGCCAGCAGCCCATGGGTAACCCGGGATACGCAGTATTTT
TRBV5-1	TRBJ1-2	-	-	CASSLAGTEGGYTF	TGCGCCAGCAGCTTGGCCGGGACCGAGGGTGGCTACACCTTC
TRBV29-1	TRBJ2-1	TRBD2	-	CSLERGGLVNEQFF	TGCAGCCTAGAGCGGGGGGGCCTGGTGAATGAGCAGTTCTTC
TRBV7-9	TRBJ2-3	-	once	CASSLEMHGDTDTQYF	TGTGCCAGCAGCTTGGAGATGCACGGGGACACAGATACGCAGTATTTT
TRBV15	TRBJ1-5	TRBD1	-	CATSSWTGGNQPQHF	TGTGCCACCAGCAGTTGGACAGGGGGTAATCAGCCCCAGCATTTT
TRBV7-2	TRBJ1-4	-	-	CASSRGAFGEKLFF	TGTGCCAGCAGCCGGGGGGCTTTTGGTGAAAAACTGTTTTTT
TRBV7-2	TRBJ1-5	TRBD1	-	CASSSGQGNQPQHF	TGTGCCAGCAGCTCCGGACAGGGGAATCAGCCCCAGCATTTT
TRBV27	TRBJ1-6	-	once	CASRWREGYNSPLHF	TGTGCCAGCCGTTGGAGAGAGGGGTATAATTCACCCCTCCACTTT
TRBV6-6	TRBJ1-2	-	-	CASSYSDPGPYGYTF	TGTGCCAGCAGTTACTCGGATCCGGGGCCGTATGGCTACACCTTC
TRBV7-9	TRBJ1-3	-	few	CASSKGSGNTIYF	TGTGCCAGCAGCAAGGGTTCTGGAAACACCATATATTTT
TRBV6-5	TRBJ2-7	TRBD2	-	CASSRTSGRSEQYF	TGTGCCAGCAGTCGGACTAGCGGGAGGAGCGAGCAGTACTTC
TRBV7-9	TRBJ1-5	-	once	CASSPDDQPQHF	TGTGCCAGCAGCCCGGACGATCAGCCCCAGCATTTT
TRBV18	TRBJ2-5	-	-	CASSPTHQGLETQYF	TGTGCCAGCTCACCAACTCATCAGGGTCTGGAGACCCAGTACTTC
TRBV15	TRBJ1-5	-	-	CATTPVGSNQPQHF	TGTGCCACCACCCCTGTAGGTAGCAATCAGCCCCAGCATTTT
TRBV7-8	TRBJ2-1	-	-	CASSLGGLRNEQFF	TGTGCCAGCAGCTTAGGTGGGCTCCGGAATGAGCAGTTCTTC
TRBV30	TRBJ1-2	TRBD1	once	CAWSPGQGPYGYTF	TGTGCCTGGAGCCCGGGACAGGGGCCCTATGGCTACACCTTC
TRBV18	TRBJ1-1	-	-	CASSPGFQNTEAFF	TGTGCCAGCTCACCAGGGTTTCAGAACACTGAAGCTTTCTTT
TRBV5-1	TRBJ1-2	-	-	CASSSTSYGYTF	TGCGCCAGCAGCTCGACTAGTTATGGCTACACCTTC
TRBV4-3	TRBJ2-1	-	-	CASSLRIYGSNNEQFF	TGCGCCAGCAGCCTTCGCATATATGGCAGTAACAATGAGCAGTTCTTC
TRBV27	TRBJ2-6	-	once	CASTGHLSGANVLTF	TGTGCCAGCACGGGACACCTCTCTGGGGCCAACGTCCTGACTTTC
TRBV9	TRBJ2-1	-	-	CASSVDRDSNEQFF	TGTGCCAGCAGCGTCGACCGAGACTCAAATGAGCAGTTCTTC
TRBV24-1	TRBJ1-5	TRBD1	-	CASTGGPNQPQHF	TGTGCCTCGACAGGGGGTCCTAATCAGCCCCAGCATTTT
TRBV3-1/TRBV3-2	TRBJ1-1	-	-	CASSQALRGTEAFF	TGTGCCAGCAGCCAAGCGCTTAGGGGCACTGAAGCTTTCTTT
TRBV19	TRBJ1-1	-	-	CARRKNTEAFF	TGTGCCAGACGGAAGAACACTGAAGCTTTCTTT
TRBV7-2	TRBJ2-7	-	-	CASTSMGGNYEQYF	TGTGCCAGCACCTCCATGGGGGGAAACTACGAGCAGTACTTC
TRBV18	TRBJ2-1	-	-	CASSPEERAQQFF	TGTGCCAGCTCACCAGAGGAGCGGGCCCAGCAGTTCTTC